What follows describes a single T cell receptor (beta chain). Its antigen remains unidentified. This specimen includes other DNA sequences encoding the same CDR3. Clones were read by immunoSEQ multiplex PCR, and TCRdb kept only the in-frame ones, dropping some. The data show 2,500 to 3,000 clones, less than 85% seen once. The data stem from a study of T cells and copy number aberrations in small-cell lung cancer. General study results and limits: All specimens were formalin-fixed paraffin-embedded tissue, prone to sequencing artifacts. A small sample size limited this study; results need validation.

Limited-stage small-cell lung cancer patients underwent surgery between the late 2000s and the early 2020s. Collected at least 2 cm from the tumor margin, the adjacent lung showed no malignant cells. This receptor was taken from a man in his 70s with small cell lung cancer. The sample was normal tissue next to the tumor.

CDR3 sequence reads: CASSEGGWGTTEAFF. CDR3 nucleotides: TGTGCCAGCAGTGAAGGGGGATGGGGGACCACTGAAGCTTTCTTT. The chain is built from TRBV6-1 and TRBJ1-1; maybe TRBD1 (5 bases). This CDR3 has 15 residues. Germline values: CDR1 MNHNS, CDR2 SASEGT. V was trimmed by 1 base and J by 4 bases, leaving 13 bases between them.